This section outlines one T cell receptor beta chain sequence together with its context. Its antigen is still unknown. These data come from a study of cytomegalovirus exposure and HLA in healthy donors. Study details: The approximately 660 first-cohort repertoires shared a platform with the roughly 130 validation repertoires, as reported in a later analysis. Findings and caveats of the study: The tendency of first-cohort TCR clusters to co-occur in the roughly 110 validation repertoires was identified by a subsequent analysis. In vitro confirmation showed three CMV-associated chains to be CMV antigen specific. The investigators catalogued 164 TCR beta chains as cytomegalovirus-associated.

CDR1 is MNHEY, CDR2 SVGAGI, per germline. V dropped 0 bases and J dropped 0; count of bases not matched to a gene: 4. The CDR3 is made up of 16 amino acids. Using immunoSEQ multiplex PCR, the repertoire was profiled, and TCRdb retains in-frame clones only, with some absent. This sample has about 160,000 clones, with around 82% found just once. J is TRBJ2-7 and V is TRBV6-5; 8 bases are shared with TRBD2. The sequencing input was PBMCs. This TCR derives from a man aged 30 to 45 in good health and CMV-seropositive. DNA of the CDR3: TGTGCCAGCAGTTACTCGACTAGCGCGAGCTCCTACGAGCAGTACTTC. Residues: CASSYSTSASSYEQYF.